This T cell receptor beta chain appears in the sequencing data of a study of blood T cell repertoires in COVID-19. Background on the study: Donors in the United States, Italy and Spain gave samples during acute or convalescent COVID-19. T cells, B-cell-depleted T cells, or PBMCs supplied cDNA or gDNA.

The CDR3 spans 13 residues. Germline V gives CDR1 LGHDT, CDR2 YNNKEL (reference sequence). The ends were cut back, 2 bases at V and 4 bases at J, with 8 bases in the middle. Per the study methods: Counts of nucleated cells, estimated from reference gene primer amplification, were obtained. Sequencing used immunoSEQ multiplex PCR; TCRdb keeps in-frame clones, though not all of them. From that table come the V and J calls and clone size; the DNA was used to work out D and trimming. The table includes about 140,000 clones, about 86% detected once. The V gene is TRBV3-1 (or the pseudogene TRBV3-2), the J gene TRBJ2-5, with D possibly matching TRBD2 (5 bases). The specimen sequenced was peripheral blood. This receptor was taken from a woman aged 55-69 years with acute or convalescent COVID-19. CDR3 coding DNA: TGTGCCAGCAGCCAATGGAGCGGAGAGACCCAGTACTTC. Its protein product is CASSQWSGETQYF.